The 13 T cell receptor beta chains reported below all come from one sample, sequenced in a study of blood T cell repertoires in COVID-19. Some clones are missing from TCRdb's copy, which holds only in-frame ones; the method was immunoSEQ multiplex PCR. The sample records 200,000 or so clones, roughly 87% being singletons. Sequenced: peripheral blood. These receptors came from a man aged 40-55 years with active or convalescent COVID-19.

The V call is TRBV11-2, the J call TRBJ1-1; D not certain. The CDR3 is 15 amino acids. Germline V gene lookup returns CDR1 SGHAT and CDR2 FQNNGV. Trimming took 2 bases from V and 3 from J, leaving 13 bases between them. The CDR3 loop is CASSLSGVMDTEAFF. CDR3 sequence (DNA): TGTGCCAGCAGCTTAAGCGGGGTGATGGACACTGAAGCTTTCTTT.

V and J are TRBV3-1 (or the pseudogene TRBV3-2) and TRBJ2-1; no clear D. V was clipped by 0 bases and J by 7 bases, with 7 bases between them. The CDR3 runs 13 residues. Germline V gives CDR1 LGHDT, CDR2 YNNKEL (reference sequence). The CDR3 loop reads CASSQERVNEQFF. The DNA of the CDR3 is TGTGCCAGCAGCCAAGAACGGGTGAATGAGCAGTTCTTC.

The CDR3 spells CASSYSIEGGPYEQYF. In DNA, the CDR3 is TGTGCCAGCAGTTACTCGATCGAGGGGGGGCCCTACGAGCAGTACTTC. The V gene is TRBV6-2 or TRBV6-3, the J gene TRBJ2-7, with D perhaps TRBD2 (7 bases). Germline loops: CDR1 MNHEY, CDR2 SVGEGT. V was shortened by 0 bases and J by 2 bases, with 14 bases between the two germline ends. The CDR3 is made up of 16 amino acids.

The rearrangement uses TRBV9 and TRBJ2-3; 7 positions agree with TRBD2. V dropped 4 bases and J dropped 0; count of bases not matched to a gene: 5. CDR3 size: 15 residues. Germline V gene sequence: CDR1 SGDLS, CDR2 YYNGEE. CDR3 coding DNA: TGTGCCAGCAGCTCGAGCGGGACGAGCACAGATACGCAGTATTTT. Translation gives CASSSSGTSTDTQYF.

This clone was seen more than once but under ten times. The V call is TRBV24-1, the J call TRBJ1-5; D uncertain. CDR1 KGHDR and CDR2 SFDVKD come from the germline V gene. V lost 4 bases, J lost 6 bases, and 6 bases lay in between. This CDR3 is built from 12 residues. CDR3 residues: CATSDEGQPQHF. CDR3 sequence (DNA): TGTGCCACCAGTGACGAGGGTCAGCCCCAGCATTTT.

The genes are TRBV24-1 and TRBJ1-2; D not certain. The CDR3 loop spans 13 amino acids. Germline CDR1 KGHDR, CDR2 SFDVKD. Trimming removed 3 bases at V and 3 bases at J, with 7 bases between. This CDR3 reads CATSDIGDYGYTF. CDR3 bases: TGTGCCACCAGTGATATCGGGGACTATGGCTACACCTTC.

The rearrangement joins TRBV28 to TRBJ2-6; possible D gene TRBD2, 7 bases. CDR1 is MDHEN, CDR2 SYDVKM, per germline. The CDR3 is made up of 16 amino acids. Trimming cost V 8 bases and J 0 bases, with 14 bases left between them. Written as DNA, the CDR3 is TGTGCCAGCCATGGCGGGGGCCTCTCTGGGGCCAACGTCCTGACTTTC. This codes for CASHGGGLSGANVLTF.

The gene calls are TRBV6-5 and TRBJ1-1; TRBD1 agrees at 9 bases. Per the germline V gene, CDR1 is MNHEY and CDR2 is SVGAGI. This CDR3 spans 14 amino acids. V shed 5 bases and J 5 bases; nucleotides not matched to a gene: 6. The CDR3 nucleotides read TGTGCCAGCAGTCTTAACAGGGGGCTGACTGAAGCTTTCTTT. Protein product: CASSLNRGLTEAFF.

The gene calls are TRBV14 and TRBJ2-7; D possibly corresponds to TRBD2 (5 bases). Trimming stripped 8 bases from V and 3 bases from J, with 14 bases between. The CDR3 runs 13 residues. Germline V lookup: CDR1 SGHDN, CDR2 FVKESK. The CDR3 loop reads CASRRSGDYEQYF. The CDR3, as DNA: TGTGCCAGCCGCCGATCCGGGGACTACGAGCAGTACTTC.

The chain joins TRBV9 to TRBJ1-1; D is unclear. Trimming left V 3 bases short and J 4 bases short, with 10 bases between. The CDR3 length is 13 residues. CDR1 and CDR2 (germline): SGDLS, YYNGEE. Here the CDR3 reads CASSDGVSTEAFF. The CDR3 DNA reads as TGTGCCAGCAGCGATGGAGTTAGCACTGAAGCTTTCTTT.

J is TRBJ2-3 and V is TRBV5-4; D gene unclear. Germline CDR1 SGHNT, CDR2 YYREEE (reference sequence). V gave up 5 bases and J gave up 2 bases, with 9 bases separating them. The CDR3 runs 13 residues. Here the CDR3 reads CASRPRDTDTQYF. The CDR3 nucleotides read TGTGCCAGCAGACCTAGAGACACAGATACGCAGTATTTT.

This clone showed up just once. The gene calls are TRBV4-1 and TRBJ2-7, with a tentative D call TRBD2 (5 bases). The length of the CDR3 is 15 residues. Germline V CDR1 and CDR2: MGHRA, YSYEKL. The V and J ends lost 1 base and 4 bases respectively, with 14 bases between them. Here the CDR3 DNA reads TGCGCCAGCAGCCAAGTATGGGGAGCTTCGTACGAGCAGTACTTC. Protein product: CASSQVWGASYEQYF.

This chain uses TRBV19 with TRBJ1-2; 7 nucleotides align to TRBD1. This CDR3 comprises 14 residues. After removal of 4 bases from V and 3 bases from J, the junction contained 5 bases not matched to a gene. Germline CDR1 reads LNHDA; CDR2 reads SQIVND (reference sequence). Here the CDR3 DNA reads TGTGCCAGTAGTACCCGACAGGGTGACTATGGCTACACCTTC. Protein: CASSTRQGDYGYTF. The full variable domain, its missing parts supplied by reference TRBV19 and TRBJ1-2, is DGGITQSPKYLFRKEGQNVTLSCEQNLNHDAMYWYRQDPGQGLRLIYYSQIVNDFQKGDIAEGYSVSREKKESFPLTVTSAQKNPTAFYLCASSTRQGDYGYTFGSGTRLTVV.